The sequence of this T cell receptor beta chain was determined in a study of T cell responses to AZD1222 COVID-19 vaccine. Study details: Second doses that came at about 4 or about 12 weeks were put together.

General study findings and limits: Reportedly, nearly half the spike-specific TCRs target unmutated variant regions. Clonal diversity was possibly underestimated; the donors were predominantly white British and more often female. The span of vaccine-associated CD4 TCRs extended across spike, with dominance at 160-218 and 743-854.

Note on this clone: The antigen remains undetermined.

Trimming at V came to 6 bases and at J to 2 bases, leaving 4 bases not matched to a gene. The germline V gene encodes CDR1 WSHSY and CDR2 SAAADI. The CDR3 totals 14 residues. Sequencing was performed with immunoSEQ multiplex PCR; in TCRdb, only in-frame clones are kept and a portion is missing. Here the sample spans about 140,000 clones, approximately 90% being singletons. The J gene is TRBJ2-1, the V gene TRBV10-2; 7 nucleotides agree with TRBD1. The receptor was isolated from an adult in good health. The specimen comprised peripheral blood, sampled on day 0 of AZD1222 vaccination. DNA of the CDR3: TGCGCCAGCAGAGAGGGGGCAACCTACAATGAGCAGTTCTTC. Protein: CASREGATYNEQFF.